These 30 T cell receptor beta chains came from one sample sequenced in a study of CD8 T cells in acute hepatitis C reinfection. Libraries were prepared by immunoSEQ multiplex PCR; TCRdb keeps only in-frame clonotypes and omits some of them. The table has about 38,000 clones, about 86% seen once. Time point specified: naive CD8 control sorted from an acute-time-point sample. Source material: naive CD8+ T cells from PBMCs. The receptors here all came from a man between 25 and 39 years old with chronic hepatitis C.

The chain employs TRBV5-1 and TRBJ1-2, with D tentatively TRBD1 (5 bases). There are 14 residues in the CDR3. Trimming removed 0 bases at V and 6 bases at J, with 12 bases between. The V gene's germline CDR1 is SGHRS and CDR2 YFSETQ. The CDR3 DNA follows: TGCGCCAGCAGCTTGGAGGGAGAAGGGGATGGCTACACCTTC. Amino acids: CASSLEGEGDGYTF.

CDR3 coding DNA: TGTGCCAGCAGCGGTGGATGGGGCGGGGAGCTGTTTTTT. This gives the protein CASSGGWGGELFF. This rearrangement joins TRBV9 to TRBJ2-2, with unresolved D. Germline values: CDR1 SGDLS, CDR2 YYNGEE. Trimming shortened V by 3 bases and J by 7 bases, and 10 bases separated the two germline ends. There are 13 residues in the CDR3.

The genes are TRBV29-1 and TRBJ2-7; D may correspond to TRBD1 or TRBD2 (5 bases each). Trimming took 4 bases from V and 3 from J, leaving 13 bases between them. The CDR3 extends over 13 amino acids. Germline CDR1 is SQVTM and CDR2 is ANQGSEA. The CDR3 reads CSVGGRDIYEQYF. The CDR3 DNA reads TGCAGCGTTGGGGGACGCGATATCTACGAGCAGTACTTC.

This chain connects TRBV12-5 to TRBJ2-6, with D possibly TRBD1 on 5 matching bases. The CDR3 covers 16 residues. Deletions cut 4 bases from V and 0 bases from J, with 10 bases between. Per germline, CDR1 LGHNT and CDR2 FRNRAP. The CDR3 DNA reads TGTGCTAGTGGTTCCTCGGACATCTCTGGGGCCAACGTCCTGACTTTC. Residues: CASGSSDISGANVLTF.

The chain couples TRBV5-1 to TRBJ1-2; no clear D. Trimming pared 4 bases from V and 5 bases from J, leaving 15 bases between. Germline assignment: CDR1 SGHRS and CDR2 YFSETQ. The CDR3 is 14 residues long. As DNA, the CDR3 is TGCGCCAGCAGCGCGGACGGCGATCCTTATGGCTACACCTTC. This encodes CASSADGDPYGYTF.

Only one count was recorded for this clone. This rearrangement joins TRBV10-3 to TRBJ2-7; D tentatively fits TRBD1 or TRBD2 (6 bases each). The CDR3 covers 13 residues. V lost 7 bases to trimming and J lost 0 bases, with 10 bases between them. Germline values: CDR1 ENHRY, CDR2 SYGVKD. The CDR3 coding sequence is TGTGCCATCAAAGGGGGGAGCTCCTACGAGCAGTACTTC. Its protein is CAIKGGSSYEQYF.

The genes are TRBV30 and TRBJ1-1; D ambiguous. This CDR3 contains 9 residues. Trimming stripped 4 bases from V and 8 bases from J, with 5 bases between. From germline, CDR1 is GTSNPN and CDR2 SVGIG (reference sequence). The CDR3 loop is CAWIKEAFF. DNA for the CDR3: TGTGCCTGGATTAAGGAAGCTTTCTTT. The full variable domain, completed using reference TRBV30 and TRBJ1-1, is SQTIHQWPATLVQPVGSPLSLECTVEGTSNPNLYWYRQAAGRGLQLLFYSVGIGQISSEVPQNLSASRPQDRQFILSSKKLLLSDSGFYLCAWIKEAFFGQGTRLTVV.

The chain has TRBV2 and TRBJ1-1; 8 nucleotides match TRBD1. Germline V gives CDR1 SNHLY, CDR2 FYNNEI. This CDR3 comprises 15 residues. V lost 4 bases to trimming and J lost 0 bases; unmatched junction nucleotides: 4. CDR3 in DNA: TGTGCCAGCAGTGCAAGGACAGGGTTGAACACTGAAGCTTTCTTT. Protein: CASSARTGLNTEAFF.

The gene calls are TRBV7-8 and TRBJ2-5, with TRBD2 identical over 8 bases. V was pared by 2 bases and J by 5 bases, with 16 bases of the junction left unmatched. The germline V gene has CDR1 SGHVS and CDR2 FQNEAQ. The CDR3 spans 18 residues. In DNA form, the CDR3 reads TGTGCCAGCAGCTTATATTTCTCGTCGGGAGGGCCCAGGGAGACCCAGTACTTC. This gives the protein CASSLYFSSGGPRETQYF.

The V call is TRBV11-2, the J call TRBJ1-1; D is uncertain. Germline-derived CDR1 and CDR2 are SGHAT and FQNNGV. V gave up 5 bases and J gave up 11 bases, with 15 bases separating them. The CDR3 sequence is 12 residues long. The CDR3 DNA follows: TGTGCCAGCAGCCCGTATTCCATCTTGGCTTTCTTT. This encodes CASSPYSILAFF.

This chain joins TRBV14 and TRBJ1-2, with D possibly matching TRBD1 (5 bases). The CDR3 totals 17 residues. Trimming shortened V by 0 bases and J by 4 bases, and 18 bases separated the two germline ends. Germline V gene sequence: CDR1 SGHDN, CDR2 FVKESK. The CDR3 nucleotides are TGTGCCAGCAGCCAAGAATGGGGACTGCCTCTCCTCTATGGCTACACCTTC. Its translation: CASSQEWGLPLLYGYTF.

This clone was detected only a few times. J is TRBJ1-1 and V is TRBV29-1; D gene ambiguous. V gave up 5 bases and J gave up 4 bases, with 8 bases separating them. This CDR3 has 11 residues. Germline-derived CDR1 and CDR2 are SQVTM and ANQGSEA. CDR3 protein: CSVIKSTEAFF. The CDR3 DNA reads TGCAGCGTTATAAAGAGCACTGAAGCTTTCTTT.

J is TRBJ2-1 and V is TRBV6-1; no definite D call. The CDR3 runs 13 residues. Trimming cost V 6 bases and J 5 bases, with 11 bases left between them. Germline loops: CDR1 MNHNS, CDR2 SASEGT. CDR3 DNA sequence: TGTGCCAGCAGAACCTTTCGGGACAATGAGCAGTTCTTC. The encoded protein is CASRTFRDNEQFF.

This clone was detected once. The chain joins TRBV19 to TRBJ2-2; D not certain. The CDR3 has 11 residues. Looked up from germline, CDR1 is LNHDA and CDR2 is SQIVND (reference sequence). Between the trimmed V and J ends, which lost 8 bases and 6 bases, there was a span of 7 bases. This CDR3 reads CASSSPGELFF. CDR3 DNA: TGTGCCAGTTCTTCTCCCGGGGAGCTGTTTTTT.

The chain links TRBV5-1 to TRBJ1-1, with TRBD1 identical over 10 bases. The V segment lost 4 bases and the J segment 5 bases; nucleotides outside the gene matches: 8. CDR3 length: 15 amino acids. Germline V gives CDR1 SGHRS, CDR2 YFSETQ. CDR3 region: CASSADDRGHTEAFF. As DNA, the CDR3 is TGCGCCAGCAGCGCGGACGACAGGGGGCATACTGAAGCTTTCTTT.

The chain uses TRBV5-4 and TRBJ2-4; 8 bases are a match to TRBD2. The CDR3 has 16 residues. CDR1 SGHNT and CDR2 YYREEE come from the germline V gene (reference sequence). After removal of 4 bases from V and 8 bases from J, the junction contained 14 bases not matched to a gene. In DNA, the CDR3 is TGTGCCAGCAGCCATGAGAGCGGGGGCCTCCGGGACATTCAGTACTTC. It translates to CASSHESGGLRDIQYF.

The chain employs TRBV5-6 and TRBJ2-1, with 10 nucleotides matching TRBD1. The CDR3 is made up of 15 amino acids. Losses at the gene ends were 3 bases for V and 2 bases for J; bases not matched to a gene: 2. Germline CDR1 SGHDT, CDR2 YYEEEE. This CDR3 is CASSSGTGAYNEQFF. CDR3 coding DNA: TGTGCCAGCAGCTCCGGGACAGGGGCCTACAATGAGCAGTTCTTC.

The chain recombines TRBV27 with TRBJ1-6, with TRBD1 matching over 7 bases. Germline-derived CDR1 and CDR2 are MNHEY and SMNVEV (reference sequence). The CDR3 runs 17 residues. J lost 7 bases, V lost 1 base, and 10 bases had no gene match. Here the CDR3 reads CASSLYQGVEGNSPLHF. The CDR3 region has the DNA TGTGCCAGCAGTTTATATCAGGGGGTAGAGGGAAATTCACCCCTCCACTTT.

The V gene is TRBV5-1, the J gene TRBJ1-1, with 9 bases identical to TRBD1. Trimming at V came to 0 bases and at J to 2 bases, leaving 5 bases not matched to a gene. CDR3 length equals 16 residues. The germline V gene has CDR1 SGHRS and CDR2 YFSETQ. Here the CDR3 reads CASSLAGTGLNTEAFF. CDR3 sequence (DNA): TGCGCCAGCAGCTTGGCAGGGACAGGGTTAAACACTGAAGCTTTCTTT.

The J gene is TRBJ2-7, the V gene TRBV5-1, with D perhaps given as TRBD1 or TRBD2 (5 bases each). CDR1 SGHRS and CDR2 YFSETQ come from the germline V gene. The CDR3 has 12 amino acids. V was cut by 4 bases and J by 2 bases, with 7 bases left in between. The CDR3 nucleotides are TGCGCCAGCAGCATGGGGGCCTACGAGCAGTACTTC. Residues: CASSMGAYEQYF.

The CDR3 region has the DNA TGCAGCGTTGCAGGGGGAGAGTTGATAGCCAAAAACATTCAGTACTTC. It encodes CSVAGGELIAKNIQYF. The chain links TRBV29-1 to TRBJ2-4; TRBD1 matches 7 bases. V shed 4 bases and J 0 bases; nucleotides not matched to a gene: 9. The germline V gene has CDR1 SQVTM and CDR2 ANQGSEA. This CDR3 spans 16 amino acids.

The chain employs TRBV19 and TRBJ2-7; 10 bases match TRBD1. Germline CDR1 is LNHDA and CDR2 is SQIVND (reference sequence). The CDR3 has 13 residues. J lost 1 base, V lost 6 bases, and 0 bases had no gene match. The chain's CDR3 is CASRDRGSYEQYF. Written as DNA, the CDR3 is TGTGCCAGTAGGGACAGGGGGTCCTACGAGCAGTACTTC.

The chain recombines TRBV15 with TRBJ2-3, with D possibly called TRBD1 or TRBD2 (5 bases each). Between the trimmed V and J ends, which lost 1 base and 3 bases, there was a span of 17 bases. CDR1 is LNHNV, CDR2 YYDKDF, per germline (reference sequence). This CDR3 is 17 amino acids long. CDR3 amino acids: CATSRAPGGEGTDTQYF. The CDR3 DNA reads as TGTGCCACCAGCAGAGCCCCTGGGGGAGAAGGTACAGATACGCAGTATTTT.

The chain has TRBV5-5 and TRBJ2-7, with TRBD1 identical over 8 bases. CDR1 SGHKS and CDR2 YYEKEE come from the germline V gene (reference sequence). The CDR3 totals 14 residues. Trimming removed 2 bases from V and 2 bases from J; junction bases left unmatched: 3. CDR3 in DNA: TGTGCCAGCAGCTTTGCACAGGGGGCCTACGAGCAGTACTTC. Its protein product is CASSFAQGAYEQYF.

The CDR3 nucleotides are TGTGCCAGCAGCTTAGCGAGCAGCGGAGCCTACGAGCAGTACTTC. Translated: CASSLASSGAYEQYF. The rearrangement links TRBV11-1 to TRBJ2-7; D possibly corresponds to TRBD2 (5 bases). CDR3 size: 15 residues. V gave up 0 bases and J gave up 2 bases, with 11 bases separating them. Germline V CDR1 and CDR2: SGHAT, FQDESV (reference sequence).

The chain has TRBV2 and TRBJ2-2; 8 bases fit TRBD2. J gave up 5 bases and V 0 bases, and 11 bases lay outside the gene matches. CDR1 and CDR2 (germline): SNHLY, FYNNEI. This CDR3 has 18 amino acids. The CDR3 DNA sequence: TGTGCCAGCAGTGAAGCGGGTTCCGGGAGGGCCGGAACCGGGGAGCTGTTTTTT. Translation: CASSEAGSGRAGTGELFF.

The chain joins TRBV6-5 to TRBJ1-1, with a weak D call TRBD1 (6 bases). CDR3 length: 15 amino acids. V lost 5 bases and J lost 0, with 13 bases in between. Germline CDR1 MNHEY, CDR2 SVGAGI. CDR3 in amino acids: CASSTTQGMNTEAFF. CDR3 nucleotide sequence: TGTGCCAGCAGTACCACACAGGGTATGAACACTGAAGCTTTCTTT.

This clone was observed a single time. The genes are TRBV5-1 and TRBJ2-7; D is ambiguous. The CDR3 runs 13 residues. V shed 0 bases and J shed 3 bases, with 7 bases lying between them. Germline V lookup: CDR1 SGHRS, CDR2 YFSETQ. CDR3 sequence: CASSLASNYEQYF. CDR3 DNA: TGCGCCAGCAGCTTGGCCTCAAACTACGAGCAGTACTTC.

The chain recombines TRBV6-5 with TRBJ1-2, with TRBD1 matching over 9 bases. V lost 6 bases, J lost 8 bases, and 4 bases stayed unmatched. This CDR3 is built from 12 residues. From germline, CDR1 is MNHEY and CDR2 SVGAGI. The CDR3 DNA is TGTGCCAGCAGGGACAGGGGAGAAGGCTACACCTTC. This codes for CASRDRGEGYTF.

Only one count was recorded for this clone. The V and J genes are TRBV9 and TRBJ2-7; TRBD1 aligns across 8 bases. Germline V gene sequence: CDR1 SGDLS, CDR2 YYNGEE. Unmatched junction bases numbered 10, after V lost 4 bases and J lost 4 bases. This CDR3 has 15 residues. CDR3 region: CASSPGGQGAYEQYF. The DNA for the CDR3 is TGTGCCAGCAGCCCAGGGGGCCAGGGGGCTTACGAGCAGTACTTC.